These 29 T cell receptor beta chains were all obtained from the same sample, sequenced in a study of blood T cells in healthy people across ages. A second PCR of roughly 7 to 11 cycles used a sample-barcoded 5' primer and a J-beta primer mix. TCRdb independently ran MiXCR on the 5' RACE reads; one entry per CDR3 protein. The top ten hold around 16% of the sample, which has more than 800,000 distinct CDR3 sequences, 25% to 30% seen once. The sample taken for sequencing was blood. Receptor source: a woman aged 80 or over in good health.

Many counts were recorded for this clonotype. The rearrangement joins TRBV15 to TRBJ1-4, with D possibly being TRBD1 (6 bases). Per the germline V gene, CDR1 is LNHNV and CDR2 is YYDKDF (reference sequence). The CDR3 has 15 amino acids. Trimming took off 1 base at V and 5 bases at J, with 11 bases between the two ends. CDR3 region: CATSRGGRENEKLFF. CDR3 in DNA: TGTGCCACCAGCAGAGGGGGGCGTGAAAATGAAAAACTGTTTTTT.

This chain connects TRBV6-5 to TRBJ2-7; either TRBD1 or TRBD2 may fit D (5 bases each). The J call may be in error: the DNA end matches TRBJ2-5 better. The CDR3 runs 14 residues. The germline gives CDR1 MNHEY, CDR2 SVGAGI. CDR3: CASSTGARGETQYF. For the CDR3, the DNA is TGTGCCAGCAGTACTGGCGCGAGGGGAGAGACCCAGTACTTC.

This clonotype was detected ten times or more. This chain uses TRBV7-2 with TRBJ2-5; 7 bases match TRBD2. CDR1 and CDR2 (germline): SGHTA, FQGNSA. The CDR3 totals 15 residues. The ends lost 5 bases at V and 4 bases at J; junction bases unmatched: 10. As DNA, the CDR3 is TGTGCCAGCAGCCTCCGGAAGACGGGGGGAGAGACCCAGTACTTC. Translation gives CASSLRKTGGETQYF.

At least ten counts were recorded for this clonotype. The chain joins TRBV14 to TRBJ1-2; D is unclear. The CDR3 has 13 amino acids. V was shortened by 3 bases and J by 0 bases, with 5 bases between the two germline ends. Germline V gene sequence: CDR1 SGHDN, CDR2 FVKESK. DNA for the CDR3: TGTGCCAGCAGCCAGAGTACTAACTATGGCTACACCTTC. As protein: CASSQSTNYGYTF.

The chain is built from TRBV19 and TRBJ2-1, with a weak D call TRBD2 (6 bases). Trimming shortened V by 5 bases and J by 0 bases, and 11 bases separated the two germline ends. The V gene's germline CDR1 is LNHDA and CDR2 SQIVND (reference sequence). This CDR3 is built from 15 residues. The CDR3 region is CASSSSGHSYNEQFF. The CDR3 DNA follows: TGTGCCAGTAGTTCGAGCGGGCACTCCTACAATGAGCAGTTCTTC.

This clonotype was seen ten or more times. The chain uses TRBV12-3 or TRBV12-4 and TRBJ2-1; D call uncertain. This CDR3 is built from 13 residues. Trimming took 2 bases from V and 8 from J, leaving 10 bases between them. CDR3 sequence: CASSLLWKDEQFF. CDR3 DNA sequence: TGTGCCAGCAGTTTATTGTGGAAGGATGAGCAGTTCTTC.

This clonotype was found many times. J is TRBJ2-5 and V is TRBV20-1; 7 bases map to TRBD1. The CDR3 sequence is 15 residues long. The germline V gene encodes CDR1 DFQATT and CDR2 SNEGSKA (reference sequence). V gave up 0 bases and J gave up 5 bases; unmatched junction bases: 9. The CDR3, as DNA: TGCAGTGCTAGAGACCCGGACAGGTTTTTTGAGACCCAGTACTTC. Translated: CSARDPDRFFETQYF.

Remarks on this clonotype: Being one base from a much bigger clone, this may be a read error. This chain links TRBV7-9 with TRBJ2-7, with no clear D. V lost 2 bases, J lost 7 bases, and 9 bases lay in between. The germline V gene encodes CDR1 SEHNR and CDR2 FQNEAQ (reference sequence). The length of the CDR3 is 12 residues. The CDR3 region is CASSLISPEQYF. CDR3 DNA: TGTGCCAGCAGCTTAATCAGCCCTGAGCAGTACTTC.

Ten or more counts support this clonotype. This chain connects TRBV20-1 to TRBJ2-1; 10 bases match TRBD1. The V gene end was trimmed by 6 bases and the J gene end by 6 bases; junction bases not matched to a gene: 11. Germline CDR1 reads DFQATT; CDR2 reads SNEGSKA (reference sequence). The CDR3 consists of 15 residues. The CDR3: CSADPDRGTINEQFF. CDR3 coding DNA: TGCAGTGCCGACCCGGACAGGGGGACAATCAATGAGCAGTTCTTC.

At least ten counts were recorded for this clonotype. The genes are TRBV4-3 and TRBJ2-3; no clear D gene. This CDR3 has 13 amino acids. With 0 bases removed from V and 6 bases from J, the gap between germline ends came to 7 bases. Germline V gene lookup returns CDR1 LGHNA and CDR2 YSLEER. CDR3 nucleotide sequence: TGCGCCAGCAGCCAAGATAGTAGGGATACGCAGTATTTT. Residues: CASSQDSRDTQYF.

A word on this clonotype: A read error may produce the germline difference seen at one junction end. The V gene is TRBV27, the J gene TRBJ1-2; D unclear. The CDR3 sequence is 15 residues long. CDR1 and CDR2 (germline): MNHEY, SMNVEV (reference sequence). The CDR3 spells CASSLDRQRRYDYTF. The CDR3 DNA follows: TGTGCCAGCAGTTTAGATCGGCAGCGTCGCTATGACTACACCTTC.

This clonotype showed up many times. This chain connects TRBV4-1 to TRBJ2-3; D is perhaps TRBD2 (6 bases). V shed 4 bases and J shed 1 base, with 9 bases lying between them. The germline CDR1 and CDR2 sequences are MGHRA and YSYEKL. The CDR3 contains 14 residues. CDR3 coding DNA: TGCGCCAGCAGCCGGGGGGACCGCACAGATACGCAGTATTTT. Its translation is CASSRGDRTDTQYF.

This clonotype appeared a few times. V usage is TRBV5-6 and J usage is TRBJ2-7; D is possibly TRBD1 (6 bases). The germline V gene has CDR1 SGHDT and CDR2 YYEEEE. V lost 3 bases and J lost 7, with 14 bases in between. This CDR3 has 13 amino acids. The CDR3 nucleotides are TGTGCCAGCAGCTCATATCCCCAGGGGGAGCAGTACTTC. Protein product: CASSSYPQGEQYF.

V gene TRBV7-9 combines with J gene TRBJ2-6; 8 nucleotides match TRBD1. This CDR3 has 16 residues. Germline V gene lookup returns CDR1 SEHNR and CDR2 FQNEAQ (reference sequence). V dropped 5 bases and J dropped 4; count of bases not matched to a gene: 7. This chain's CDR3 is CASSIPGGTGANVLTF. In DNA form, the CDR3 reads TGTGCCAGCAGCATACCAGGGGGCACCGGGGCCAACGTCCTGACTTTC.

This chain joins TRBV7-9 and TRBJ2-2; D possibly corresponds to TRBD1 (7 bases). This CDR3 region has 16 residues. Germline CDR1 SEHNR, CDR2 FQNEAQ (reference sequence). V was shortened by 3 bases and J by 7 bases, with 18 bases between the two germline ends. The CDR3 loop reads CASSFERRGLGGELFF. CDR3 coding DNA: TGTGCCAGCAGCTTCGAGCGGAGGGGGCTAGGCGGGGAGCTGTTTTTT.

This clonotype was found many times. V and J are TRBV20-1 and TRBJ2-3; 9 positions match TRBD2. Germline CDR1 is DFQATT and CDR2 is SNEGSKA (reference sequence). The trim removed 5 bases at V and 5 bases at J, leaving 26 bases unmatched. The CDR3 is 20 residues long. As DNA, the CDR3 is TGCAGTGCTTCGTCCCCTCGGACTAGCGCACCTTCGCGAGGGGGAGATACGCAGTATTTT. This codes for CSASSPRTSAPSRGGDTQYF.

The DNA for the CDR3 is TGTGCCAGTAGGTTGGCAGAATATAATTCACCCCTCCACTTT. Translated, it gives CASRLAEYNSPLHF. J is TRBJ1-6 and V is TRBV19, with D unresolved. Trimming removed 6 bases at V and 4 bases at J, with 10 bases between. This CDR3 has 14 amino acids. Germline V lookup: CDR1 LNHDA, CDR2 SQIVND (reference sequence).

This clonotype appeared many times. Written as DNA, the CDR3 is TGCGCCAGCAGCTTGGGGACCACCGGGGAGCTGTTTTTT. This codes for CASSLGTTGELFF. V gene TRBV5-1 combines with J gene TRBJ2-2; D not resolved. Germline CDR1 SGHRS, CDR2 YFSETQ. Trimming stripped 0 bases from V and 4 bases from J, with 4 bases between. This CDR3 is built from 13 residues.

This clonotype has only a few counts. This rearrangement joins TRBV12-3 or TRBV12-4 to TRBJ2-7; unclear D gene. With 8 bases removed from V and 0 bases from J, the gap between germline ends came to 14 bases. The CDR3 is 14 amino acids. This chain's CDR3 is CASGPTWSSYEQYF. The CDR3, as DNA: TGTGCCAGCGGCCCTACGTGGAGCTCCTACGAGCAGTACTTC.

This clonotype has at least ten counts. The chain is built from TRBV7-2 and TRBJ2-1, with 9 bases fitting TRBD2. The J segment lost 10 bases and the V segment lost 6 bases, leaving 16 bases of the junction unmatched. This CDR3 has 16 residues. Germline CDR1 SGHTA, CDR2 FQGNSA. The CDR3 loop reads CASRSVFGGGAGEQFF. Here the CDR3 DNA reads TGTGCCAGCAGATCCGTCTTTGGCGGGGGGGCAGGAGAGCAGTTCTTC.

The gene calls are TRBV5-6 and TRBJ1-1; 8 bases are a match to TRBD1. Looked up from germline, CDR1 is SGHDT and CDR2 is YYEEEE. The ends lost 5 bases at V and 3 bases at J; junction bases unmatched: 9. The CDR3 runs 15 residues. CDR3: CASRRDRPYYTEAFF. Here the CDR3 DNA reads TGTGCCAGCAGAAGGGACAGGCCGTATTACACTGAAGCTTTCTTT.

This clonotype was seen only a few times. This chain links TRBV10-3 with TRBJ2-1; 11 bases line up with TRBD2. J was trimmed by 8 bases and V by 3 bases; bases with no gene match: 21. The CDR3 is 20 amino acids. Germline CDR1 ENHRY, CDR2 SYGVKD. CDR3 sequence: CAISDPSGSASGGPMDEQFF. The CDR3 DNA reads as TGTGCCATCAGTGACCCCTCCGGGTCGGCTAGCGGGGGGCCGATGGATGAGCAGTTCTTC.

The J gene is TRBJ1-5, the V gene TRBV7-9; tentative D call: TRBD1 (5 bases). The CDR3 totals 15 residues. Trimming shortened V by 0 bases and J by 6 bases, and 12 bases separated the two germline ends. CDR1 SEHNR and CDR2 FQNEAQ come from the germline V gene (reference sequence). For the CDR3, the DNA is TGTGCCAGCAGCTTAGCGGGCCCCCAGGGTCAGCCCCAGCATTTT. It yields the protein CASSLAGPQGQPQHF.

The CDR3 spells CASSTVGSSYEQYF. Written as DNA, the CDR3 is TGTGCCAGCAGCACTGTCGGGAGCTCCTACGAGCAGTACTTC. The chain combines TRBV7-2 with TRBJ2-7, with D possibly matching TRBD2 (6 bases). Germline V gene lookup returns CDR1 SGHTA and CDR2 FQGNSA. The V end lost 5 bases, the J end lost 0 bases, and 11 bases lay between the germline ends. The CDR3 is made up of 14 amino acids. The full variable domain, rest sourced from reference TRBV7-2 and TRBJ2-7, is GAGVSQSPSNKVTEKGKDVELRCDPISGHTALYWYRQSLGQGLEFLIYFQGNSAPDKSGLPSDRFSAERTGGSVSTLTIQRTQQEDSAVYLCASSTVGSSYEQYFGPGTRLTVT.

This chain connects TRBV15 to TRBJ1-4; TRBD1 is a possible D gene (5 bases). This CDR3 is built from 13 residues. The germline V gene has CDR1 LNHNV and CDR2 YYDKDF (reference sequence). The V gene lost 1 base and the J gene lost 11 bases, with 11 bases spanning the gap. CDR3 sequence reads: CATSRGREEKLFF. DNA for the CDR3: TGTGCCACCAGCAGAGGCAGGGAGGAGAAACTGTTTTTT.

In the case of this clonotype: A much larger clone sits a single nucleotide away, making a read error possible. The DNA for the CDR3 is TGTGCCAGCGGCCAGAGGGATACTAGCGCAGATACGCAGTATTTT. Translated: CASGQRDTSADTQYF. The chain has TRBV4-2 and TRBJ2-3, with 7 bases fitting TRBD2. CDR1 is LGHNA and CDR2 is YNFKEQ in the germline V gene. The CDR3 is 15 amino acids.

The CDR3 here is CASSWGQGEQYF. The DNA for the CDR3 is TGCGCCAGCAGCTGGGGACAGGGCGAGCAGTACTTC. The chain links TRBV5-1 to TRBJ2-7; 9 nucleotides align to TRBD1. J lost 6 bases, V lost 3 bases, and 1 base had no gene match. CDR3 length: 12 amino acids. CDR1 is SGHRS, CDR2 YFSETQ, per germline.

The chain links TRBV27 to TRBJ1-5; D gene unclear. V lost 6 bases and J 2 bases, leaving 11 bases between the germline ends. Germline V lookup: CDR1 MNHEY, CDR2 SMNVEV (reference sequence). The CDR3 contains 14 residues. CDR3 loop: CASRRVSRNQPQHF. In DNA, the CDR3 is TGTGCCAGCAGGCGCGTCAGCCGCAATCAGCCCCAGCATTTT.

In the case of this clonotype: A much larger clone lies a single base off, so this may be a read error. The chain couples TRBV15 to TRBJ2-2; tentative D call: TRBD2 (6 bases). This CDR3 is built from 14 residues. The germline V gene encodes CDR1 LNHNV and CDR2 YYDKDF (reference sequence). CDR3 in amino acids: CATSSYGGFGERFF. CDR3 sequence (DNA): TGTGCCACCAGCAGCTATGGGGGGTTCGGGGAGCGGTTTTTT.